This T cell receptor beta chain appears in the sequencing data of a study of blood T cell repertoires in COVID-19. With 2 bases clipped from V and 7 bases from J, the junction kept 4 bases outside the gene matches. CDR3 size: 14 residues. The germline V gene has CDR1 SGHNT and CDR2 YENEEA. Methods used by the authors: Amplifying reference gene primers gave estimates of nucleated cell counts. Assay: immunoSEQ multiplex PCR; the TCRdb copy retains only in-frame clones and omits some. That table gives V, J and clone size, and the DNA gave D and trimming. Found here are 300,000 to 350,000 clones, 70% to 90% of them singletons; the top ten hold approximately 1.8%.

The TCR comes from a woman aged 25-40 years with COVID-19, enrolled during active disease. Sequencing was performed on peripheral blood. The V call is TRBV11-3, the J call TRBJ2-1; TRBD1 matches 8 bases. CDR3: CASSLWTGMNEQFF. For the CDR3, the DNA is TGTGCCAGCAGCTTATGGACAGGGATGAATGAGCAGTTCTTC.